A selection of T cell receptor beta chains follows, all from one sample in a study of blood T cell repertoires in COVID-19. The data were produced by immunoSEQ multiplex PCR, yet TCRdb's version contains in-frame clones alone and is incomplete. Here the sample spans about 98,000 clones, roughly 80% being singletons. The sample consisted of peripheral blood. These receptor sequences come from a man in his 70s with active or convalescent COVID-19. The CDR3 runs from the conserved cysteine through the conserved F or W. A D gene is named only where the DNA matches it firmly. Not every row has a clone size; where given, it reads once, few, many or a size class.

clone size: .; V gene: TRBV19; D gene: .; J gene: TRBJ1-1; CDR3 DNA: TGTGCCAGTAGTATAGATCTGGGTGGTATTCTCGGGGATGAAGCTTTCTTT; CDR3 protein: CASSIDLGGILGDEAFF
clone size: .; V gene: TRBV19; D gene: .; J gene: TRBJ2-6; CDR3 DNA: TGTGCCAGTACTGGAGGGGGCCTACTCTCTGGGGCCAACGTCCTGACTTTC; CDR3 protein: CASTGGGLLSGANVLTF
clone size: .; V gene: TRBV30; D gene: .; J gene: TRBJ2-1; CDR3 DNA: TGTGCCTGGAGGGCAGGGGACTCCTACAATGAGCAGTTCTTC; CDR3 protein: CAWRAGDSYNEQFF
clone size: .; V gene: TRBV9; D gene: .; J gene: TRBJ1-1; CDR3 DNA: TGTGCCAGCAGCGTAGGCGGAGGCAGGGGAGACACTGAAGCTTTCTTT; CDR3 protein: CASSVGGGRGDTEAFF
clone size: .; V gene: TRBV29-1; D gene: .; J gene: TRBJ1-2; CDR3 DNA: TGCAGCGTTGAAAGCTGGGAGGGCTATGGCTACACCTTC; CDR3 protein: CSVESWEGYGYTF
clone size: many; V gene: TRBV7-8; D gene: .; J gene: TRBJ1-1; CDR3 DNA: TGTGCCAGCAGCTCCCCGGGACAAATAAACACTGAAGCTTTCTTT; CDR3 protein: CASSSPGQINTEAFF
clone size: .; V gene: TRBV12-3/TRBV12-4; D gene: .; J gene: TRBJ2-3; CDR3 DNA: TGTGCCAGCAGCCCCCCTAGCACAGATACGCAGTATTTT; CDR3 protein: CASSPPSTDTQYF
clone size: .; V gene: TRBV7-9; D gene: .; J gene: TRBJ1-1; CDR3 DNA: TGTGCCAGCAGCTTCCCTAGTGTCACTGAAGCTTTCTTT; CDR3 protein: CASSFPSVTEAFF
clone size: few; V gene: TRBV7-7; D gene: .; J gene: TRBJ2-5; CDR3 DNA: TGTGCTAGCAGCGCCCGCGAAGCCCATCGTCAAGAGACCCAGTACTTC; CDR3 protein: CASSAREAHRQETQYF
clone size: once; V gene: TRBV5-8; D gene: TRBD1; J gene: TRBJ1-2; CDR3 DNA: TGTGCCAGCAGCAACGACAGGGGGAGTGGCTACACCTTC; CDR3 protein: CASSNDRGSGYTF
clone size: .; V gene: TRBV7-2; D gene: .; J gene: TRBJ1-2; CDR3 DNA: TGTGCCAGCAGCTTACCGGGGAGGCAAGGCTACACCTTC; CDR3 protein: CASSLPGRQGYTF
clone size: .; V gene: TRBV5-5; D gene: .; J gene: TRBJ1-2; CDR3 DNA: TGTGCCAGCAGCTTCTGGGCTACCAACAGGGTTGGCTACACCTTC; CDR3 protein: CASSFWATNRVGYTF
clone size: .; V gene: TRBV7-6; D gene: .; J gene: TRBJ1-5; CDR3 DNA: TGTGCCAGCAGCTTAAATTCGGAGCAGCCCCAGCATTTT; CDR3 protein: CASSLNSEQPQHF
clone size: .; V gene: TRBV4-1; D gene: TRBD2; J gene: TRBJ2-5; CDR3 DNA: TGCGCCAGCAGCCATGGCGGGGGGGGGTTGGAGACCCAGTACTTC; CDR3 protein: CASSHGGGGLETQYF
clone size: .; V gene: TRBV9; D gene: TRBD1; J gene: TRBJ1-4; CDR3 DNA: TGTGCCAGCAGCACGGACAGGGGAGCAACTAATGAAAAACTGTTTTTT; CDR3 protein: CASSTDRGATNEKLFF
clone size: .; V gene: TRBV7-8; D gene: TRBD1; J gene: TRBJ1-1; CDR3 DNA: TGTGCCAGCAGCGCCCACCAGGGGGGAACTGAAGCTTTCTTT; CDR3 protein: CASSAHQGGTEAFF
clone size: many; V gene: TRBV4-1; D gene: .; J gene: TRBJ2-7; CDR3 DNA: TGCGCCAGCAGCCAAAAGGAGGGAGGCTCCTACGAGCAGTACTTC; CDR3 protein: CASSQKEGGSYEQYF
clone size: .; V gene: TRBV20-1; D gene: .; J gene: TRBJ2-5; CDR3 DNA: TGCAGTGCTAGTATCGGTTCTGCAAGTGAGACCCAGTACTTC; CDR3 protein: CSASIGSASETQYF
clone size: .; V gene: TRBV19; D gene: .; J gene: TRBJ2-5; CDR3 DNA: TGTGCCAGTAGTAGCGGGGACCAAGAGACCCAGTACTTC; CDR3 protein: CASSSGDQETQYF
clone size: .; V gene: TRBV10-3; D gene: .; J gene: TRBJ1-6; CDR3 DNA: TGTGCCATCAGTCGGGGGGGGCCTGATAATTCACCCCTCCACTTT; CDR3 protein: CAISRGGPDNSPLHF
clone size: few; V gene: TRBV15; D gene: .; J gene: TRBJ1-2; CDR3 DNA: TGTGCCACCAGCACTGGGGGGGGTTTGTTTGGCTACACCTTC; CDR3 protein: CATSTGGGLFGYTF
clone size: .; V gene: TRBV5-4; D gene: TRBD2; J gene: TRBJ2-7; CDR3 DNA: TGTGCCAGCAGCTCAGCTAGCGGGGGGGCGGACGAGCAGTACTTC; CDR3 protein: CASSSASGGADEQYF
clone size: .; V gene: TRBV10-3; D gene: TRBD2; J gene: TRBJ2-3; CDR3 DNA: TGTGCCATCAGTGGACAGCGGGGGGCCCGGGATACGCAGTATTTT; CDR3 protein: CAISGQRGARDTQYF
clone size: .; V gene: TRBV27; D gene: .; J gene: TRBJ2-1; CDR3 DNA: TGTGCCAGCAGTTTATCCTCAGGAAACGAGCAGTTCTTC; CDR3 protein: CASSLSSGNEQFF
clone size: .; V gene: TRBV18; D gene: .; J gene: TRBJ2-1; CDR3 DNA: TGTGCCAGCTCACCACAGCACAATGAGCAGTTCTTC; CDR3 protein: CASSPQHNEQFF
clone size: .; V gene: TRBV5-1; D gene: TRBD1; J gene: TRBJ2-7; CDR3 DNA: TGCGCCAGCACCCCCGGACAGGGGACATACTATTCCTACGAGCAGTACTTC; CDR3 protein: CASTPGQGTYYSYEQYF
clone size: few; V gene: TRBV3-1/TRBV3-2; D gene: TRBD1; J gene: TRBJ1-2; CDR3 DNA: TGTGCCAGCAGCCAGCCGACAGGGCGCTATGGCTACACCTTC; CDR3 protein: CASSQPTGRYGYTF
clone size: once; V gene: TRBV7-9; D gene: .; J gene: TRBJ2-7; CDR3 DNA: TGTACCAGCAGCGAAGCACTAGACTACGAGCAGTACTTC; CDR3 protein: CTSSEALDYEQYF
clone size: .; V gene: TRBV7-8; D gene: TRBD2; J gene: TRBJ2-1; CDR3 DNA: TGTGCCAGCAGCGGAGGACTAGCGGGGGGGCCACGGAATGAGCAGTTCTTC; CDR3 protein: CASSGGLAGGPRNEQFF
clone size: .; V gene: TRBV2; D gene: .; J gene: TRBJ1-2; CDR3 DNA: TGTGCCAGTACCCACAGGTTAGACGTATCGGGCTACACCTTC; CDR3 protein: CASTHRLDVSGYTF
clone size: few; V gene: TRBV4-2; D gene: TRBD1; J gene: TRBJ2-3; CDR3 DNA: TGTGCCAGCAGCCTGGATTCCGGGACAGGGGTTCTCACGCAGTATTTT; CDR3 protein: CASSLDSGTGVLTQYF
clone size: .; V gene: TRBV5-4; D gene: .; J gene: TRBJ2-2; CDR3 DNA: TGTGCCAGCAGCCCGGATTTGTGGCAGGACACCGGGGAGCTGTTTTTT; CDR3 protein: CASSPDLWQDTGELFF
clone size: .; V gene: TRBV18; D gene: .; J gene: TRBJ1-3; CDR3 DNA: TGTGCCAGCTCACAAACAGATTCTGGAAACACCATATATTTT; CDR3 protein: CASSQTDSGNTIYF
clone size: .; V gene: TRBV7-2; D gene: .; J gene: TRBJ2-1; CDR3 DNA: TGTGCCAGCAGCTTAGAGTACCTTACCGGCTACAATGAGCAGTTCTTC; CDR3 protein: CASSLEYLTGYNEQFF
clone size: .; V gene: TRBV3-1/TRBV3-2; D gene: TRBD2; J gene: TRBJ2-3; CDR3 DNA: TGTGCCAGCAGCCGGGACTACACAGATACGCAGTATTTT; CDR3 protein: CASSRDYTDTQYF
clone size: .; V gene: TRBV21-1; D gene: .; J gene: TRBJ2-6; CDR3 DNA: TGTGCCAGCAGCAGCACAGGGGCTGGGGCCAACGTCCTGACTTTC; CDR3 protein: CASSSTGAGANVLTF
clone size: .; V gene: TRBV11-1; D gene: TRBD1; J gene: TRBJ1-1; CDR3 DNA: TGTGCCAGCAGCCGAAACGACAGGGACACTGAAGCTTTCTTT; CDR3 protein: CASSRNDRDTEAFF
clone size: .; V gene: TRBV19; D gene: .; J gene: TRBJ1-2; CDR3 DNA: TGTGCCACTCGCCGGGACAATGACTATGGCTACACCTTC; CDR3 protein: CATRRDNDYGYTF
clone size: .; V gene: TRBV11-1; D gene: .; J gene: TRBJ1-1; CDR3 DNA: TGTGCCAGCAGCGCGAGAAACACTGAAGCTTTCTTT; CDR3 protein: CASSARNTEAFF
clone size: few; V gene: TRBV25-1; D gene: .; J gene: TRBJ2-3; CDR3 DNA: TGTGCCAGCAGTGTGTCGCGGGGATTCACAGATACGCAGTATTTT; CDR3 protein: CASSVSRGFTDTQYF
clone size: .; V gene: TRBV6-5; D gene: .; J gene: TRBJ1-6; CDR3 DNA: TGTGCCAGCAGTTACAGGGGTGGATCACCCCTCCACTTT; CDR3 protein: CASSYRGGSPLHF
clone size: once; V gene: TRBV2; D gene: TRBD1; J gene: TRBJ1-3; CDR3 DNA: TGTGCCAGCAGTTTTGGCGCGGGACAGTCTGGAAACACCATATATTTT; CDR3 protein: CASSFGAGQSGNTIYF
clone size: .; V gene: TRBV5-8; D gene: .; J gene: TRBJ2-3; CDR3 DNA: TGTGCCAGCAGCTTGGGAGGTAGCACAGATACGCAGTATTTT; CDR3 protein: CASSLGGSTDTQYF
clone size: few; V gene: TRBV6-5; D gene: .; J gene: TRBJ2-7; CDR3 DNA: TGTGCCAGCAGCCGCCCCACAGGGTACGAGCAGTACTTC; CDR3 protein: CASSRPTGYEQYF
clone size: .; V gene: TRBV15; D gene: .; J gene: TRBJ2-7; CDR3 DNA: TGTGCCACCAGCTCTTTACCTTGGGGGGGCAAGCAGTACTTC; CDR3 protein: CATSSLPWGGKQYF
clone size: .; V gene: TRBV21-1; D gene: .; J gene: TRBJ1-5; CDR3 DNA: TGTGCCAGCCGCCCGGGTCAGCCCCAGCATTTT; CDR3 protein: CASRPGQPQHF
clone size: once; V gene: TRBV9; D gene: TRBD2; J gene: TRBJ2-5; CDR3 DNA: TGTGCCAGCAGCGTAGACCATCCACAGCGGGGATACCAAGAGACCCAGTACTTC; CDR3 protein: CASSVDHPQRGYQETQYF
clone size: many; V gene: TRBV7-2; D gene: TRBD1; J gene: TRBJ1-1; CDR3 DNA: TGTGCCAGCAGCCTACAGGGGGCGCGCACTGAAGCTTTCTTT; CDR3 protein: CASSLQGARTEAFF
clone size: .; V gene: TRBV6-6; D gene: TRBD1; J gene: TRBJ1-4; CDR3 DNA: TGTGCCAGCAGTCCACCTCAGGGGGCTGGGTTTAATGAAAAACTGTTTTTT; CDR3 protein: CASSPPQGAGFNEKLFF
clone size: .; V gene: TRBV28; D gene: .; J gene: TRBJ1-2; CDR3 DNA: TGTGCCAGCAGTGATGCGGGGAGCATATATGGCTACACCTTC; CDR3 protein: CASSDAGSIYGYTF
clone size: .; V gene: TRBV19; D gene: .; J gene: TRBJ2-3; CDR3 DNA: TGTGCCAGTGCTACAGGGAGGGCAGATACGCAGTATTTT; CDR3 protein: CASATGRADTQYF